This is a list of T cell receptor beta chains from one sample in a study of neoadjuvant anti-PD-1 for oral cavity cancer. Data came from immunoSEQ multiplex PCR; TCRdb stores just in-frame clones and leaves some out. This table has about 32,000 clones, approximately 80% appearing once. The input for sequencing was PBMCs, taken after nivolumab (anti-PD-1) treatment. These TCRs come from a person between 35 and 79 years old with oral cavity squamous cell carcinoma. CDR3s include the opening cysteine and the closing phenylalanine or tryptophan. Fields, in order: CDR3 DNA, CDR3 protein, V gene, D gene, J gene, clone size, CDR3 length. The D gene is left open where the match is weak. Clone size is given for some rows only: seen once, a few or many times, or a class if the clone is expanded.

CDR3nt: TGCGCCAGCAGCTCCCCGGGACAGGGGGCTCTGTACCAAGAGACCCAGTACTTC; CDR3aa: CASSSPGQGALYQETQYF; v_gene: TRBV5-1; d_gene: TRBD1; j_gene: TRBJ2-5; abundance: -; len: 18
CDR3nt: TGTGCCAGCAGCCCTCCGGGACAGGGGGGCGAGCAGTACTTC; CDR3aa: CASSPPGQGGEQYF; v_gene: TRBV28; d_gene: TRBD1; j_gene: TRBJ2-7; abundance: -; len: 14
CDR3nt: TGTGCCAGCAGCTTAGGATCCAGGGTGGGTTCACCCCTCCACTTT; CDR3aa: CASSLGSRVGSPLHF; v_gene: TRBV5-8; d_gene: -; j_gene: TRBJ1-6; abundance: -; len: 15
CDR3nt: TGTGCCACCAGCAGAGAACATACCTATGGCTACACCTTC; CDR3aa: CATSREHTYGYTF; v_gene: TRBV15; d_gene: -; j_gene: TRBJ1-2; abundance: -; len: 13
CDR3nt: TGTGCCAGTAGAGAGACAGGGCAGGACTATGGCTACACCTTC; CDR3aa: CASRETGQDYGYTF; v_gene: TRBV19; d_gene: TRBD1; j_gene: TRBJ1-2; abundance: -; len: 14
CDR3nt: TGCGCCAGCAGCTTGGTTGGGGGCCCAGAAAAACTGTTTTTT; CDR3aa: CASSLVGGPEKLFF; v_gene: TRBV5-1; d_gene: -; j_gene: TRBJ1-4; abundance: -; len: 14
CDR3nt: TGCGCCAGCAGCCAAGACTCCGGCAGGCCACACTCTGGAAACACCATATATTTT; CDR3aa: CASSQDSGRPHSGNTIYF; v_gene: TRBV4-3; d_gene: -; j_gene: TRBJ1-3; abundance: -; len: 18
CDR3nt: TGTGCCAGCAGCTTAGCGAGGAATGAGCAGTTCTTC; CDR3aa: CASSLARNEQFF; v_gene: TRBV7-2; d_gene: -; j_gene: TRBJ2-1; abundance: -; len: 12
CDR3nt: TGTGCCACCAGTAACCCAGGGGGCGAGCAGTACTTC; CDR3aa: CATSNPGGEQYF; v_gene: TRBV15; d_gene: TRBD1; j_gene: TRBJ2-7; abundance: -; len: 12
CDR3nt: TGTGCCTGGAGTCTGGACGAAAAACTGTTTTTT; CDR3aa: CAWSLDEKLFF; v_gene: TRBV30; d_gene: -; j_gene: TRBJ1-4; abundance: once; len: 11
CDR3nt: TGTGCCAGCAGTAGAAAAGCTAGACAGGGGAACACTGAAGCTTTCTTT; CDR3aa: CASSRKARQGNTEAFF; v_gene: TRBV2; d_gene: TRBD1; j_gene: TRBJ1-1; abundance: few; len: 16
CDR3nt: TGCAGTGCTAGGGGGGAAAAACTGTTTTTT; CDR3aa: CSARGEKLFF; v_gene: TRBV20-1; d_gene: -; j_gene: TRBJ1-4; abundance: medium-sized; len: 10
CDR3nt: TGTGCCAGCAGTACGGGGGCTGGCTACACCTTC; CDR3aa: CASSTGAGYTF; v_gene: TRBV2; d_gene: -; j_gene: TRBJ1-2; abundance: once; len: 11
CDR3nt: TGTGCCAGTAGTACCGGGACAGCGTTCTCCTACGAGCAGTACTTC; CDR3aa: CASSTGTAFSYEQYF; v_gene: TRBV19; d_gene: TRBD1; j_gene: TRBJ2-7; abundance: few; len: 15
CDR3nt: TGTGCCAGCAGGGTCATTTCTGGCGGGACCACTGAAGCTTTCTTT; CDR3aa: CASRVISGGTTEAFF; v_gene: TRBV6-1; d_gene: -; j_gene: TRBJ1-1; abundance: -; len: 15
CDR3nt: TGTGCCAGCATCCCGGACGGCTCCTACGAGCAGTACTTC; CDR3aa: CASIPDGSYEQYF; v_gene: TRBV6-5; d_gene: -; j_gene: TRBJ2-7; abundance: -; len: 13
CDR3nt: TGTGCCACCAGCAGGGACACGGGACTAAATCAGCCCCAGCATTTT; CDR3aa: CATSRDTGLNQPQHF; v_gene: TRBV15; d_gene: -; j_gene: TRBJ1-5; abundance: -; len: 15
CDR3nt: TGTGCCAGCAGCTTTGGGTTTGAGCAGTTCTTC; CDR3aa: CASSFGFEQFF; v_gene: TRBV7-8; d_gene: -; j_gene: TRBJ2-1; abundance: -; len: 11
CDR3nt: TGTGCCTGGAGTGTAAGGGACAGGGGGATATCTAACTATGGCTACACCTTC; CDR3aa: CAWSVRDRGISNYGYTF; v_gene: TRBV30; d_gene: TRBD1; j_gene: TRBJ1-2; abundance: -; len: 17
CDR3nt: TGTGCCAGTAGTATAGGGGTGGCCCTATCGTTCCCGGAGACCCAGTACTTC; CDR3aa: CASSIGVALSFPETQYF; v_gene: TRBV19; d_gene: -; j_gene: TRBJ2-5; abundance: -; len: 17
CDR3nt: TGTGCCAGCAGTTACGGGAGAGCGGGGGTTCAAGAGACCCAGTACTTC; CDR3aa: CASSYGRAGVQETQYF; v_gene: TRBV6-5; d_gene: TRBD2; j_gene: TRBJ2-5; abundance: -; len: 16
CDR3nt: TGTGCCAGCAGCCTAGTAGCTTCTGGCTACACCTTC; CDR3aa: CASSLVASGYTF; v_gene: TRBV11-2; d_gene: -; j_gene: TRBJ1-2; abundance: -; len: 12
CDR3nt: TGCGCCAGCAGTGACGGCCTAGCGGGGAACAATGAGCAGTTCTTC; CDR3aa: CASSDGLAGNNEQFF; v_gene: TRBV10-1; d_gene: TRBD2; j_gene: TRBJ2-1; abundance: -; len: 15
CDR3nt: TGTGCCAGCAGTTACGATCTCTACCGGACATACACCTACGAGCAGTACTTC; CDR3aa: CASSYDLYRTYTYEQYF; v_gene: TRBV6-7; d_gene: -; j_gene: TRBJ2-7; abundance: -; len: 17
CDR3nt: TGTGCCACCAGCAGAGAAAATAGGGGATCGAACTCTGAAGCTTTCTTT; CDR3aa: CATSRENRGSNSEAFF; v_gene: TRBV15; d_gene: -; j_gene: TRBJ1-1; abundance: -; len: 16
CDR3nt: TGTGCCTGGAGTCGGGGACAGGACTACGAGCAGTACTTC; CDR3aa: CAWSRGQDYEQYF; v_gene: TRBV30; d_gene: TRBD1; j_gene: TRBJ2-7; abundance: -; len: 13
CDR3nt: TGCGCCAGCAGCCAAGATCGGACCATCGGGGTGGGGCAAGATAACTATGGCTACACCTTC; CDR3aa: CASSQDRTIGVGQDNYGYTF; v_gene: TRBV4-1; d_gene: -; j_gene: TRBJ1-2; abundance: -; len: 20
CDR3nt: TGTGCCAGCAGCTCCGGCGGGGGGTATCAGCCCCAGCATTTT; CDR3aa: CASSSGGGYQPQHF; v_gene: TRBV7-2; d_gene: -; j_gene: TRBJ1-5; abundance: -; len: 14
CDR3nt: TGTGCCAGCGATAAGGAAGCCGGGGAGCTGTTTTTT; CDR3aa: CASDKEAGELFF; v_gene: TRBV2; d_gene: -; j_gene: TRBJ2-2; abundance: -; len: 12
CDR3nt: TGTGCCACCACTAGGGACAGGTCTGGAGCCTACGAGCAGTACTTC; CDR3aa: CATTRDRSGAYEQYF; v_gene: TRBV15; d_gene: TRBD1; j_gene: TRBJ2-7; abundance: -; len: 15
CDR3nt: TGTGCCAGCAGTGGCAGCCCGGACAGCAGCACAGATACGCAGTATTTT; CDR3aa: CASSGSPDSSTDTQYF; v_gene: TRBV6-4; d_gene: -; j_gene: TRBJ2-3; abundance: -; len: 16
CDR3nt: TGTGCCAGCAGCCGGGACGGCGAATATAGCAATCAGCCCCAGCATTTT; CDR3aa: CASSRDGEYSNQPQHF; v_gene: TRBV5-6; d_gene: -; j_gene: TRBJ1-5; abundance: -; len: 16
CDR3nt: TGCGCCAGCAGCTTGGGGGCAGCTACCGGGGCCAACGTCCTGACTTTC; CDR3aa: CASSLGAATGANVLTF; v_gene: TRBV5-1; d_gene: -; j_gene: TRBJ2-6; abundance: -; len: 16
CDR3nt: TGTGCCAGCAGTCCCACAGGGAAAGGGGAAAAACTGTTTTTT; CDR3aa: CASSPTGKGEKLFF; v_gene: TRBV9; d_gene: -; j_gene: TRBJ1-4; abundance: -; len: 14
CDR3nt: TGCGCCAGCAGCCAAGATATGGAGACTGAAGCTTTCTTT; CDR3aa: CASSQDMETEAFF; v_gene: TRBV4-3; d_gene: -; j_gene: TRBJ1-1; abundance: -; len: 13
CDR3nt: TGCGCCTCAAATAACCCGGGACAGCGAGGCGAGCGTGGCTACACCTTC; CDR3aa: CASNNPGQRGERGYTF; v_gene: TRBV5-1; d_gene: TRBD1; j_gene: TRBJ1-2; abundance: -; len: 16
CDR3nt: TGTGCCAGCAGCCAGTGGGGGGCGAGGAACACCGGGGAGCTGTTTTTT; CDR3aa: CASSQWGARNTGELFF; v_gene: TRBV7-2; d_gene: -; j_gene: TRBJ2-2; abundance: -; len: 16
CDR3nt: TGTGCCAGCTCAGCCGGGACAGGGAACTATGGCTACACCTTC; CDR3aa: CASSAGTGNYGYTF; v_gene: TRBV18; d_gene: TRBD1; j_gene: TRBJ1-2; abundance: -; len: 14
CDR3nt: TGTGCCAGTAGGCCCGGGGGGCGAGGGCAAGAGACCCAGTACTTC; CDR3aa: CASRPGGRGQETQYF; v_gene: TRBV19; d_gene: -; j_gene: TRBJ2-5; abundance: -; len: 15
CDR3nt: TGTGCCAGCAGCCTAGACGTTGGCAGGGTCTCCTACGAGCAGTACTTC; CDR3aa: CASSLDVGRVSYEQYF; v_gene: TRBV21-1; d_gene: -; j_gene: TRBJ2-7; abundance: -; len: 16
CDR3nt: TGCGCCAGCAGCCGGGAACTAGCGGGGGTCATCAATGAGCAGTTCTTC; CDR3aa: CASSRELAGVINEQFF; v_gene: TRBV5-1; d_gene: TRBD2; j_gene: TRBJ2-1; abundance: -; len: 16
CDR3nt: TGTGCCAGCAGTTCTAAGCAGGGGGCTCGGAATTCACCCCTCCACTTT; CDR3aa: CASSSKQGARNSPLHF; v_gene: TRBV27; d_gene: TRBD1; j_gene: TRBJ1-6; abundance: few; len: 16
CDR3nt: TGTGCCAGCAGCATTAGGGCAGGGATATCCTACGAGCAGTACTTC; CDR3aa: CASSIRAGISYEQYF; v_gene: TRBV27; d_gene: -; j_gene: TRBJ2-7; abundance: -; len: 15
CDR3nt: TGCGCCAGCAGCTTGTGGGGGACACCAAGTAACACTGAAGCTTTCTTT; CDR3aa: CASSLWGTPSNTEAFF; v_gene: TRBV5-1; d_gene: -; j_gene: TRBJ1-1; abundance: -; len: 16
CDR3nt: TGTGCCATCAGTGGGACAGGGGGCGAAGGTGAAGCTTTCTTT; CDR3aa: CAISGTGGEGEAFF; v_gene: TRBV10-3; d_gene: TRBD1; j_gene: TRBJ1-1; abundance: -; len: 14
CDR3nt: TGCGCCAGCAGCCCCCGGACAGGAGAAAGAGAGACCCAGTACTTC; CDR3aa: CASSPRTGERETQYF; v_gene: TRBV4-1; d_gene: TRBD1; j_gene: TRBJ2-5; abundance: -; len: 15
CDR3nt: TGCAGTGCTTTTAACACTGAAGCTTTCTTT; CDR3aa: CSAFNTEAFF; v_gene: TRBV20-1; d_gene: -; j_gene: TRBJ1-1; abundance: -; len: 10
CDR3nt: TGTGCCAGCAGTTTGTTAGGGCCCCAGCATTTT; CDR3aa: CASSLLGPQHF; v_gene: TRBV28; d_gene: -; j_gene: TRBJ1-5; abundance: -; len: 11
CDR3nt: TGTGCCAGCAGCTTCAGCACAGATACGCAGTATTTT; CDR3aa: CASSFSTDTQYF; v_gene: TRBV7-2; d_gene: -; j_gene: TRBJ2-3; abundance: -; len: 12
CDR3nt: TGTGCCATCAGTGAGGGGAGGGGTACTGAGCAGTACTTC; CDR3aa: CAISEGRGTEQYF; v_gene: TRBV10-3; d_gene: TRBD2; j_gene: TRBJ2-7; abundance: -; len: 13
CDR3nt: TGTGCCAGCAGCGCCGGGACTTCGGCCTACGAGCAGTACTTC; CDR3aa: CASSAGTSAYEQYF; v_gene: TRBV9; d_gene: -; j_gene: TRBJ2-7; abundance: -; len: 14
CDR3nt: TGTGCCAGCAGCTTAGCTGGGGGAGGGGAGAATGAAAAACTGTTTTTT; CDR3aa: CASSLAGGGENEKLFF; v_gene: TRBV7-2; d_gene: -; j_gene: TRBJ1-4; abundance: -; len: 16
CDR3nt: TGTGCCAGCAGCCGGACAGGAGTGAACACTGAAGCTTTCTTT; CDR3aa: CASSRTGVNTEAFF; v_gene: TRBV7-6; d_gene: TRBD1; j_gene: TRBJ1-1; abundance: few; len: 14
CDR3nt: TGCGCCAGCAGTACCGGGACAGCGAACACTGAAGCTTTCTTT; CDR3aa: CASSTGTANTEAFF; v_gene: TRBV5-1; d_gene: TRBD1; j_gene: TRBJ1-1; abundance: -; len: 14